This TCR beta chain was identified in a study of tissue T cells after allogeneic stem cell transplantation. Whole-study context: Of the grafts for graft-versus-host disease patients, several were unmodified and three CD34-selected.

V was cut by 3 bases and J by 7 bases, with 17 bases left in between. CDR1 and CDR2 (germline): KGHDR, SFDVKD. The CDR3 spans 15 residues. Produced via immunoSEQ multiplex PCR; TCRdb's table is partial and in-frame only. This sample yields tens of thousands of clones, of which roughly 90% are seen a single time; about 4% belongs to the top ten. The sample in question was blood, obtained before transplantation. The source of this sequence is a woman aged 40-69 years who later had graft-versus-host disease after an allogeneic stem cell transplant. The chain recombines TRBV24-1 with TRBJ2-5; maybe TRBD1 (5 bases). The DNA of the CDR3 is TGTGCCACCAGTGATGAGGCTACAGGCGGTGGGACCCAGTACTTC. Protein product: CATSDEATGGGTQYF.